Presented here are 10 T cell receptor beta chains from one specimen sequenced in a study of blood T cell repertoires in COVID-19. Generated by immunoSEQ multiplex PCR, the TCRdb table keeps only in-frame clones and is missing some. The sample lists about 80,000 clones, 90% seen once, with 4.3% in the top ten. Sequencing used peripheral blood. The receptors originated from a woman older than 75 with active or convalescent COVID-19.

V usage is TRBV9 and J usage is TRBJ1-6, with D uncertain. The CDR3 loop spans 16 amino acids. In germline, CDR1 is SGDLS, CDR2 YYNGEE. With 4 bases removed from V and 9 bases from J, the gap between germline ends came to 20 bases. This chain's CDR3 is CASSPTSGRVGSPLHF. The CDR3 DNA reads as TGTGCCAGCAGCCCTACGTCGGGGAGGGTTGGTTCACCCCTCCACTTT.

The chain uses TRBV6-5 and TRBJ1-3; 7 bases line up with TRBD1. V lost 5 bases and J lost 4; bases outside the gene matches: 8. Per the germline V gene, CDR1 is MNHEY and CDR2 is SVGAGI. The CDR3 consists of 15 residues. The CDR3 loop reads CASSPGQNSGNTIYF. CDR3 nucleotide sequence: TGTGCCAGCAGTCCGGGACAGAACTCGGGAAACACCATATATTTT.

V is TRBV4-1 and J is TRBJ2-1; 7 bases agree with TRBD2. Germline values: CDR1 MGHRA, CDR2 YSYEKL. This CDR3 is 17 amino acids long. J was trimmed by 1 base and V by 1 base; bases with no gene match: 7. In DNA, the CDR3 is TGCGCCAGCAGCCAAGGGGGCGGGAGTAGTTCCTACAATGAGCAGTTCTTC. Translating it yields CASSQGGGSSSYNEQFF.

The chain carries TRBV7-2 and TRBJ1-5; D not resolved. This CDR3 comprises 14 residues. Germline V gene lookup returns CDR1 SGHTA and CDR2 FQGNSA. V lost 4 bases, J lost 4 bases, and 11 bases lay in between. The CDR3 protein is CASSSRGGNQPQHF. As DNA, the CDR3 is TGTGCCAGCAGCTCACGAGGAGGGAATCAGCCCCAGCATTTT.

The J gene is TRBJ2-1, the V gene TRBV6-5, with D possibly being TRBD1 (6 bases). Germline V lookup: CDR1 MNHEY, CDR2 SVGAGI. Trimming removed 6 bases at V and 6 bases at J, with 12 bases between. The CDR3 runs 13 residues. The CDR3: CASSHRAGNEQFF. The DNA of the CDR3 is TGTGCCAGCAGCCACAGGGCGGGCAATGAGCAGTTCTTC.

The chain couples TRBV5-4 to TRBJ2-1; 8 bases agree with TRBD2. The J segment lost 7 bases and the V segment lost 0 bases, leaving 9 bases of the junction unmatched. CDR3 length equals 16 residues. Germline CDR1 reads SGHNT; CDR2 reads YYREEE (reference sequence). The CDR3 bases are TGTGCCAGCAGCTTGGCCGGGGCTAGCGGGCTAAATGAGCAGTTCTTC. Protein product: CASSLAGASGLNEQFF.

J is TRBJ2-3 and V is TRBV7-9; D might be TRBD2 (6 bases). Trimming removed 5 bases from V and 0 bases from J, with 15 bases in between. Germline loops: CDR1 SEHNR, CDR2 FQNEAQ (reference sequence). The CDR3 extends over 16 amino acids. This chain's CDR3 is CASSPRPGASTDTQYF. Here the CDR3 DNA reads TGTGCCAGCAGCCCCCGTCCGGGAGCTAGCACAGATACGCAGTATTTT.

The chain uses TRBV4-2 and TRBJ1-6; 8 nucleotides match TRBD1. The V gene end was trimmed by 4 bases and the J gene end by 5 bases; junction bases not matched to a gene: 7. The CDR3 spans 16 residues. In germline, CDR1 is LGHNA, CDR2 YNFKEQ. DNA for the CDR3: TGTGCCAGCAGCCTATGGGAGGACAGGGATAATTCACCCCTCCACTTT. As protein: CASSLWEDRDNSPLHF.

The V gene is TRBV7-2, the J gene TRBJ2-2; 12 bases match TRBD2. V trimming: 5 bases; J trimming: 5 bases; junction bases outside the gene matches: 6. Germline values: CDR1 SGHTA, CDR2 FQGNSA. The CDR3 extends over 16 amino acids. The CDR3 sequence is CASSGTSGWGTGELFF. CDR3 DNA sequence: TGTGCCAGCAGCGGGACTAGCGGGTGGGGTACCGGGGAGCTGTTTTTT.

The chain carries TRBV28 and TRBJ2-6; 13 bases match TRBD2. The J segment lost 4 bases and the V segment lost 8 bases, leaving 8 bases of the junction unmatched. The CDR3 has 17 residues. CDR1 is MDHEN, CDR2 SYDVKM, per germline. CDR3 amino acids: CASRTSGSWAGANVLTF. CDR3 coding DNA: TGTGCCAGCCGGACTAGCGGGAGCTGGGCCGGGGCCAACGTCCTGACTTTC.